The 6 T cell receptor beta chains presented below share a single source sample, sequenced in a study of neoadjuvant nivolumab and ipilimumab in lung cancer (dated by TCRdb to about 2020). The time point label, read with the paper, signifies: at surgical resection after neoadjuvant nivolumab +/- ipilimumab. The library was generated by the immunoSEQ multiplex PCR assay. TCRdb mirrors the immuneACCESS table, restricted to in-frame sequences. Some clones are absent from its copies; in checked studies, under half trace to an unresolved V gene, and the reason for the others is unknown. This sample lists 28,000 or so clones; more than 80% were detected once. The ten largest make up over 4.5% of the sample. Sequenced material: tumor tissue, taken after neoadjuvant nivolumab, alone or with ipilimumab, at or shortly before surgery. Every receptor here comes from an adult with non-small cell lung cancer.

The table lists this clone with a count of one. V gene TRBV29-1 combines with J gene TRBJ2-1; 7 bases align to TRBD2. The CDR3 consists of 14 residues. Germline V gene data show CDR1 as SQVTM and CDR2 as ANQGSEA. V dropped 7 bases and J dropped 8; count of bases not matched to a gene: 14. CDR3 loop: CSAAELAALHEQFF. The CDR3 nucleotides read TGCAGCGCCGCCGAGCTAGCGGCCCTCCATGAGCAGTTCTTC.

The rearrangement links TRBV25-1 to TRBJ1-1, with TRBD1 as a possible D gene (6 bases). Germline loops: CDR1 MGHDK, CDR2 SYGVNS. V was clipped by 2 bases and J by 6 bases, with 7 bases between them. The CDR3 runs 12 residues. The CDR3 sequence is CASSEQGPEAFF. The CDR3 coding sequence is TGTGCCAGCAGTGAACAGGGGCCTGAAGCTTTCTTT. Supplemented by reference TRBV25-1 and TRBJ1-1, the full variable domain reads EADIYQTPRYLVIGTGKKITLECSQTMGHDKMYWYQQDPGMELHLIHYSYGVNSTEKGDLSSESTVSRIRTEHFPLTLESARPSHTSQYLCASSEQGPEAFFGQGTRLTVV.

The rearrangement joins TRBV5-1 to TRBJ1-5; TRBD1 matches 8 bases. The CDR3 is 15 residues long. The ends lost 4 bases at V and 6 bases at J; junction bases unmatched: 9. Germline V gene lookup returns CDR1 SGHRS and CDR2 YFSETQ. CDR3 loop: CASSVGGQAGQPQHF. As DNA, the CDR3 is TGCGCCAGCAGCGTGGGGGGACAGGCGGGTCAGCCCCAGCATTTT.

The chain combines TRBV5-4 with TRBJ2-2, with 10 bases matching TRBD1. V was clipped by 5 bases and J by 6 bases; unmatched bases: 7. CDR1 is SGHNT, CDR2 YYREEE, per germline (reference sequence). The CDR3 is made up of 15 amino acids. CDR3 in amino acids: CASRTGTGVAGELFF. For the CDR3, the DNA is TGTGCCAGCAGGACCGGGACAGGGGTCGCCGGGGAGCTGTTTTTT.

V and J are TRBV9 and TRBJ2-3; no definite D call. Trimming took 2 bases from V and 3 from J, leaving 4 bases between them. CDR3 length: 12 amino acids. From germline, CDR1 is SGDLS and CDR2 YYNGEE. The CDR3 nucleotides read TGTGCCAGCAGCGTGGAAACAGATACGCAGTATTTT. Its protein is CASSVETDTQYF.

The CDR3 DNA reads TGTGCCAGCAGTCTCTCGGGGGCCGACAATCAGCCCCAGCATTTT. This codes for CASSLSGADNQPQHF. This chain links TRBV6-6 with TRBJ1-5, with TRBD1 as a possible D gene (6 bases). The CDR3 contains 15 residues. Germline CDR1 MNHNY, CDR2 SVGAGI (reference sequence). Trimming left V 5 bases short and J 3 bases short, with 14 bases between.